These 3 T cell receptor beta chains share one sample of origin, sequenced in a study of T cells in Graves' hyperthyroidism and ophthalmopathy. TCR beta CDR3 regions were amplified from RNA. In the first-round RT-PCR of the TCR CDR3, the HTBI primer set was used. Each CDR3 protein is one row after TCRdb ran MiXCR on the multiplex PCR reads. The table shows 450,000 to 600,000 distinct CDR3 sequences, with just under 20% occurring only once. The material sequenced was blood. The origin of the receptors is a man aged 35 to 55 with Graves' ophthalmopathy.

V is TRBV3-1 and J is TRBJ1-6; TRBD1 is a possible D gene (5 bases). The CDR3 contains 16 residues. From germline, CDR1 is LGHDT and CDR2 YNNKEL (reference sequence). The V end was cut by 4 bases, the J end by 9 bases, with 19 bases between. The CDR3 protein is CASSRPGGDLGSPLHF. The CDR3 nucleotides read TGTGCCAGCAGCCGCCCCGGAGGGGACCTCGGTTCACCCCTCCACTTT.

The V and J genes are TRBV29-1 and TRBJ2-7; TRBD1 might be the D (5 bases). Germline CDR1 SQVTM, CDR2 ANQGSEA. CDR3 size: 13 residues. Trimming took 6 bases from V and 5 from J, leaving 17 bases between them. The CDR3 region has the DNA TGCAGCGTCCTTCAGGGTTGGCAGGACGAGCAGTACTTC. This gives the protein CSVLQGWQDEQYF.

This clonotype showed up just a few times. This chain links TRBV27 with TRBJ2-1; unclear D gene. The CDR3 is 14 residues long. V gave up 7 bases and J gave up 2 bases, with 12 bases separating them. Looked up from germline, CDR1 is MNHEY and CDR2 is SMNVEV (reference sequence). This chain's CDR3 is CASMGVRAYNEQFF. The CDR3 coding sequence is TGTGCCAGCATGGGCGTACGGGCCTACAATGAGCAGTTCTTC.